This TCR beta chain was obtained from a study of T-cell reconstitution after alpha-beta-depleted transplantation in children. The CDR3 consists of 14 residues. From germline, CDR1 is MGHRA and CDR2 YSYEKL. Trimming took 0 bases from V and 2 from J, leaving 8 bases between them. Unique molecular identifiers were incorporated into the prepared TCRbeta library. TCRdb re-called the PCR reads with MiXCR, one entry per CDR3 protein. Among approximately 350,000 distinct CDR3 sequences listed, approximately 10% were seen once. The sequence was collected from a human donor who donated a stem cell graft to a child with acute lymphoblastic leukemia. The sequencing here drew on PBMCs from the stem cell graft donor, taken from the stem cell graft. This chain links TRBV4-1 with TRBJ2-7; D is unresolved. The CDR3 DNA sequence: TGCGCCAGCAGCCAAGATTTTTCAGCCTACGAGCAGTACTTC. Its translation is CASSQDFSAYEQYF.